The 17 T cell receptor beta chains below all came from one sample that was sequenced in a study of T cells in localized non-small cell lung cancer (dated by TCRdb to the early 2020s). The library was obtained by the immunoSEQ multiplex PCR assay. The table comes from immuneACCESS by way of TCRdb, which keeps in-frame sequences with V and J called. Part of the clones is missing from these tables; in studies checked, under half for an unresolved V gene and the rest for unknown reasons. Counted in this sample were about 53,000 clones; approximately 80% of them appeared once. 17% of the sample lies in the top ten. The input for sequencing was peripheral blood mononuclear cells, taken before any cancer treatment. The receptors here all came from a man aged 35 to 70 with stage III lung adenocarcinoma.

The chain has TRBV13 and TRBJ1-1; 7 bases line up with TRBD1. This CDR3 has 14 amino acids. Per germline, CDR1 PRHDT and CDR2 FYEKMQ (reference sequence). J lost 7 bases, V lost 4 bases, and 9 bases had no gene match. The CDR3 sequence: CASSWTPGTDEAFF. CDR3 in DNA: TGTGCCAGCAGCTGGACCCCCGGGACAGATGAAGCTTTCTTT.

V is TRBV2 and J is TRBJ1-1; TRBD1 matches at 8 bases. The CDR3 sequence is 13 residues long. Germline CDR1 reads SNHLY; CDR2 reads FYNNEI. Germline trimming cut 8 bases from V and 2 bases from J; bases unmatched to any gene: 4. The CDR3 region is CASVGTGNTEAFF. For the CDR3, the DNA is TGTGCCAGCGTCGGGACAGGAAACACTGAAGCTTTCTTT.

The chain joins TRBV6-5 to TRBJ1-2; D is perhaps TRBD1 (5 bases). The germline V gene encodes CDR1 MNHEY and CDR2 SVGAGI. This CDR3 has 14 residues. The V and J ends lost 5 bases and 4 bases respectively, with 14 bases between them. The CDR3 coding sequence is TGTGCCAGCAGTGACCCAGGGACGGTCTATGGCTACACCTTC. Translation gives CASSDPGTVYGYTF.

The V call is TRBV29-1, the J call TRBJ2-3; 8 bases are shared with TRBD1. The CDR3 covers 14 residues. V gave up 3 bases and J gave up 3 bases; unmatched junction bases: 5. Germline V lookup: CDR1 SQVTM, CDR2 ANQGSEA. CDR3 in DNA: TGCAGCGTTGATCAGGGGGCATTGACAGATACGCAGTATTTT. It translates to CSVDQGALTDTQYF.

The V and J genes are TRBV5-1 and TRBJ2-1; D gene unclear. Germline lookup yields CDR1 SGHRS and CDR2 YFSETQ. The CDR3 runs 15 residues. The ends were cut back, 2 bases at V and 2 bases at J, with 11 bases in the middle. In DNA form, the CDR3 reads TGCGCCAGCAGCTTAAACGCCATAGCCTACAATGAGCAGTTCTTC. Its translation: CASSLNAIAYNEQFF.

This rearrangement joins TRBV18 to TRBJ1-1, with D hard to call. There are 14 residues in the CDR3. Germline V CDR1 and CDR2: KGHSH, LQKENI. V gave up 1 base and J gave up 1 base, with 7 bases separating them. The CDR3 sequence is CASSPQGENTEAFF. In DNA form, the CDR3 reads TGTGCCAGCTCACCACAGGGCGAGAACACTGAAGCTTTCTTT.

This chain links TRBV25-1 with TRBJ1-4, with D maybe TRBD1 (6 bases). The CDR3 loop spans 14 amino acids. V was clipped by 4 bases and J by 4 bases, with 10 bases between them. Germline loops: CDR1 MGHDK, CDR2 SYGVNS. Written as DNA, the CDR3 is TGTGCCAGCAGTGTGGGGGGGCTTAATGAAAAACTGTTTTTT. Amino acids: CASSVGGLNEKLFF.

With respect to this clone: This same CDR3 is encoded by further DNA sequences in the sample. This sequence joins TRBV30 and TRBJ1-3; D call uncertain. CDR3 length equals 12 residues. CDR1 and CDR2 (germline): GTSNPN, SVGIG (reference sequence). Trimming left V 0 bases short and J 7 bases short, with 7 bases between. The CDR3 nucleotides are TGTGCCTGGAGTGTGGGAGGGAACACCATATATTTT. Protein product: CAWSVGGNTIYF.

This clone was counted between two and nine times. In DNA form, the CDR3 reads TGTGCCAGCAGCTTATCAAGGACGGTGAACACCGGGGAGCTGTTTTTT. It encodes CASSLSRTVNTGELFF. The chain carries TRBV7-2 and TRBJ2-2; D is unresolved. Germline CDR1 reads SGHTA; CDR2 reads FQGNSA. CDR3 length: 16 residues. The germline V and J ends were trimmed by 2 bases and 1 base, with 11 bases remaining between them.

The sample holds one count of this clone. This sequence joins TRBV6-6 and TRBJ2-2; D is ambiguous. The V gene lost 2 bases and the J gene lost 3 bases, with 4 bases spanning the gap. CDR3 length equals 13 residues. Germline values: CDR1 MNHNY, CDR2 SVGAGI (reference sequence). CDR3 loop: CASSYGDTGELFF. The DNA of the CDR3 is TGTGCCAGCAGTTACGGGGACACCGGGGAGCTGTTTTTT.

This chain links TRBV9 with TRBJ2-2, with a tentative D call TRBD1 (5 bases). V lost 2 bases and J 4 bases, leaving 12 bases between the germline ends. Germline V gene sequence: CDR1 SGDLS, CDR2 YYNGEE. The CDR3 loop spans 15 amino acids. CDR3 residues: CASSVGQEITGELFF. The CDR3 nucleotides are TGTGCCAGCAGCGTGGGGCAGGAGATCACCGGGGAGCTGTTTTTT.

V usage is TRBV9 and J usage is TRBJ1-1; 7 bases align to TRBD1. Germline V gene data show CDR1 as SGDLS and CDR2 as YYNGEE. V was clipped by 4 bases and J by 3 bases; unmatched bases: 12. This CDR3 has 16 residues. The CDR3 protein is CASSSSGGQADTEAFF. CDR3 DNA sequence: TGTGCCAGCAGCTCTAGTGGCGGACAGGCGGACACTGAAGCTTTCTTT.

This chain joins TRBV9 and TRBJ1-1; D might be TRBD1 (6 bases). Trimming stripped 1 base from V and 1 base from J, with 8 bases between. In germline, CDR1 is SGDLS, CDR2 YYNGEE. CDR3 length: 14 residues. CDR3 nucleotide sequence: TGTGCCAGCAGCGTACAGGGACAGAACACTGAAGCTTTCTTT. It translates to CASSVQGQNTEAFF. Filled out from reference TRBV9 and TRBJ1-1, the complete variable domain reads DSGVTQTPKHLITATGQRVTLRCSPRSGDLSVYWYQQSLDQGLQFLIQYYNGEERAKGNILERFSAQQFPDLHSELNLSSLELGDSALYFCASSVQGQNTEAFFGQGTRLTVV.

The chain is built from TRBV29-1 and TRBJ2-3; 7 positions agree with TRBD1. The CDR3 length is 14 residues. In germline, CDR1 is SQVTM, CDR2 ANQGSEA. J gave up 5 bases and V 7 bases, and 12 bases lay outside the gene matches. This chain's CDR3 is CSAPAGGRIDTQYF. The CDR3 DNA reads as TGCAGCGCCCCGGCAGGGGGAAGGATAGATACGCAGTATTTT.

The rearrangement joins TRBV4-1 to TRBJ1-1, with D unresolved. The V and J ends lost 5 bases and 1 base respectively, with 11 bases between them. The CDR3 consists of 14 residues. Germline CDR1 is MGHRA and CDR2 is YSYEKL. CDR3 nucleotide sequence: TGCGCCAGCAGCTCTCCGACTGGGAACACTGAAGCTTTCTTT. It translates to CASSSPTGNTEAFF.

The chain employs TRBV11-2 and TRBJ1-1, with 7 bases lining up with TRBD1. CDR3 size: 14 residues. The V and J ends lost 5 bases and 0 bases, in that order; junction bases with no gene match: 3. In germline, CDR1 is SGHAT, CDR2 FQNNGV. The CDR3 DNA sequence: TGTGCCAGCAGCGCGACAGGGATGAACACTGAAGCTTTCTTT. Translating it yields CASSATGMNTEAFF.

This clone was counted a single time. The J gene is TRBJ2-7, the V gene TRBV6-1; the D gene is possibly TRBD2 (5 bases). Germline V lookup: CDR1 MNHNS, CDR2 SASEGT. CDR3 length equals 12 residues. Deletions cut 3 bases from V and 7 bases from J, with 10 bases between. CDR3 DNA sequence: TGTGCCAGCAGTGACGGCCCGGGGGAGCAGTACTTC. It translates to CASSDGPGEQYF.